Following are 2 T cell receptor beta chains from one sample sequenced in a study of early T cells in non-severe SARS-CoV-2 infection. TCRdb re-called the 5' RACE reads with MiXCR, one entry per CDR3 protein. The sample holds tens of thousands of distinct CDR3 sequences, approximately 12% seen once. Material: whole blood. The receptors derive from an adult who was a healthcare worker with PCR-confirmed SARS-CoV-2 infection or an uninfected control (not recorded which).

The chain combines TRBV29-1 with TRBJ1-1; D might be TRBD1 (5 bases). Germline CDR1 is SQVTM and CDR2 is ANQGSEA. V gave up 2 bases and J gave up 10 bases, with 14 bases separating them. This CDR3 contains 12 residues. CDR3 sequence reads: CSVEFRESRAFF. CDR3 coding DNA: TGCAGCGTTGAATTCAGGGAGTCACGAGCTTTCTTT. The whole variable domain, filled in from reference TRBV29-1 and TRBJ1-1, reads SAVISQKPSRDICQRGTSLTIQCQVDSQVTMMFWYRQQPGQSLTLIATANQGSEATYESGFVIDKFPISRPNLTFSTLTVSNMSPEDSSIYLCSVEFRESRAFFGQGTRLTVV.

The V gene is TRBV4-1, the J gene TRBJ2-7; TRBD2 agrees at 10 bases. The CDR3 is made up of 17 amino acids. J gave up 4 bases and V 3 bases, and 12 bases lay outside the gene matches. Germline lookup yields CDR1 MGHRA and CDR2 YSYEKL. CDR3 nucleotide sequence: TGCGCCAGCAGCCACCTAAGCTCAGCGGGAGGGACGTACGAGCAGTACTTC. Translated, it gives CASSHLSSAGGTYEQYF.